The 27 T cell receptor beta chains listed next were all sequenced from one sample in a study of tumor-infiltrating lymphocytes in primary liver carcinoma (TCRdb year 2017). Reads for this sample came from an Illumina HiSeq 2500. A constant-region primer and ProtoScript II reverse transcriptase were used to reverse-transcribe TCRbeta-specific cDNA from approximately 500 ng total RNA. TCRbeta libraries were built with three nested multiplex PCR rounds, a slightly modified ARM-PCR procedure. The first two PCR rounds used multiplex TRBV1-TRBV30 forward primers with a Cbeta reverse primer, each for roughly 11 cycles. TCRdb reanalyzed the raw reads on its own, using fastp at Q25 for trimming and MiXCR for clone calling, and kept in-frame beta chains. Entries are consolidated by CDR3 protein sequence, retaining the most common genes and DNA. This sample has more than 95,000 distinct CDR3 sequences in its table, and approximately 82% of those were observed once. In total, the top ten clones hold approximately 20% of the sample.

Total RNA and DNA were co-extracted without cell sorting from roughly 20-30 mg of bulk tissue using the AllPrep DNA/RNA mini kit. Material: liver tumor tissue from sampling region 3. The cell subset or site label, as the study defines it: tumor region T3, left-lateral pole. These receptors came from a man aged 35-49 years with primary liver carcinoma and hepatitis B virus infection.

A remark on this clonotype: At one end, the junction sequence differs from germline, possibly due to a read error. The rearrangement uses TRBV4-1 and TRBJ1-2, with D unresolved. This CDR3 region has 16 residues. Germline V lookup: CDR1 MGHRA, CDR2 YSYEKL. This CDR3 is CASRQVSTANLYGYTF. CDR3 sequence (DNA): TGCGCCAGCAGGCAAGTCTCGACGGCGAACCTCTATGGCTACACTTTC.

In its sample, this clonotype ranks as medium-sized. The gene calls are TRBV12-3 or TRBV12-4 and TRBJ2-7; D ambiguous. This CDR3 is 12 amino acids long. The germline V and J ends were trimmed by 8 bases and 2 bases, with 10 bases remaining between them. The CDR3 is CASSNRPYEQYF. The CDR3 bases are TGTGCCAGCTCAAACAGACCCTACGAGCAGTACTTC.

As for this clonotype: Just one base apart from a much larger clone, this may be a read error. The gene calls are TRBV28 and TRBJ2-7; perhaps TRBD2 as D (5 bases). Germline V gene lookup returns CDR1 MDHEN and CDR2 SYDVKM. This CDR3 comprises 14 residues. For the CDR3, the DNA is TGTGGCAGCGAAGATAGCGCAAATGTCTACGAGCAGTACTTC. Amino acids: CGSEDSANVYEQYF.

Comment on this clonotype: One end of the junction varies from germline; a read error may be responsible. CDR3: CSVSQGRAEALF. The CDR3 nucleotides read TGCAGCGTCTCTCAAGGCAGGGCTGAAGCCTTATTT. This chain connects TRBV29-1 to TRBJ1-1; maybe TRBD1 (5 bases). The CDR3 totals 12 residues. Germline lookup yields CDR1 SQVTM and CDR2 ANQGSEA.

Comments on this clonotype: Relative to the germline gene, one junction end is altered; a read error may explain this. The chain is built from TRBV29-1 and TRBJ2-1; unclear D gene. The CDR3 extends over 10 amino acids. Germline values: CDR1 SQVTM, CDR2 ANQGSEA. The DNA of the CDR3 is TGCAACGTTCTTGGCAGTGAGCAGTTCTTC. The encoded protein is CNVLGSEQFF.

Points on this clonotype: Without the conserved terminal phenylalanine or tryptophan, this CDR3 likely stems from a read error. The DNA is omitted, as the CDR3 cannot be located on it reliably, and the CDR3 follows TCRdb's listing. This chain uses TRBV4-1 with TRBJ2-1; the listed D gene, TRBD2, was not tested against the DNA. The CDR3 extends over 16 residues, inclusive of both ends. Per germline, CDR1 MGHRA and CDR2 YSYEKL. The CDR3 loop is CASSPELAGAYNGQFI.

As regards this clonotype: At one boundary the junction diverges from the germline segment, which might be a read error. The chain joins TRBV11-1 to TRBJ1-6; D unresolved. This CDR3 spans 13 amino acids. Per germline, CDR1 SGHAT and CDR2 FQDESV (reference sequence). Here the CDR3 reads CASSLTLDSPLHF. In nucleotides, the CDR3 is TGTGCCAGCAGCCTGACACTGGATTCGCCCCTCCACTTT.

This chain joins TRBV30 and TRBJ2-5; tentative D call: TRBD1 (5 bases). The germline gives CDR1 GTSNPN, CDR2 SVGIG (reference sequence). The length of the CDR3 is 13 residues. Between the trimmed V and J ends, which lost 7 bases and 5 bases, there was a span of 17 bases. The CDR3 nucleotides are TGTGCCTTAAGTAAGAGATCAGGGGAGACCCAGTACTTC. Its protein product is CALSKRSGETQYF.

DNA of the CDR3: TGTGCCAACAACCATACAGGACCTTTCTCCGGGGAGCTGTTTTTT. Its translation is CANNHTGPFSGELFF. The chain recombines TRBV11-1 with TRBJ2-2; D may be TRBD1 (5 bases). V was trimmed by 10 bases and J by 6 bases, leaving 21 bases between them. The germline V gene has CDR1 SGHAT and CDR2 FQDESV (reference sequence). The CDR3 covers 15 residues.

As concerns this clonotype: A much larger clone differs by one base, so this may be a read error. The chain has TRBV5-1 and TRBJ2-7, with TRBD2 matching over 7 bases. Losses at the gene ends were 5 bases for V and 0 bases for J; bases not matched to a gene: 11. This CDR3 is 16 amino acids long. Germline lookup yields CDR1 SGHRS and CDR2 YFSETQ. The CDR3 here is CASSSGSSGFSYEQYF. DNA for the CDR3: TGCGCCAGCAGTTCCGGGAGTAGCGGGTTCTCCTACGAGCAGTACTTC.

This clonotype was seen repeatedly, ten times or more. CDR3: CASSLVPGLTNTGELFF. The CDR3 nucleotides are TGCGCCAGCAGCTTGGTGCCGGGATTGACGAACACCGGGGAGCTGTTTTTT. The chain links TRBV5-1 to TRBJ2-2; possible D gene TRBD2, 5 bases. CDR1 and CDR2 (germline): SGHRS, YFSETQ. The V end was cut by 0 bases, the J end by 0 bases, with 12 bases between. This CDR3 contains 17 residues.

This clonotype was recorded many times. The rearrangement uses TRBV29-1 and TRBJ2-1; 12 bases fit TRBD1. The V gene's germline CDR1 is SQVTM and CDR2 ANQGSEA. The CDR3 totals 15 residues. Germline trimming cut 3 bases from V and 8 bases from J; bases unmatched to any gene: 8. In nucleotides, the CDR3 is TGCAGCGTTGAGTTCGGGACAGGGGGCTTTTATGAGCAGTTCTTC. Translating gives CSVEFGTGGFYEQFF.

This clonotype came up once. The chain recombines TRBV29-1 with TRBJ1-2; 8 bases line up with TRBD1. Per germline, CDR1 SQVTM and CDR2 ANQGSEA. This CDR3 spans 15 amino acids. CDR3 bases: TGCAGTGTCCCCGGCGGGACAGGAAGGCTTTCTGGCTACACCTTC. It translates to CSVPGGTGRLSGYTF.

As for this clonotype: One end of the junction fails to match germline, which may point to a read error. The chain combines TRBV11-2 with TRBJ2-4; tentatively, D is TRBD2 (5 bases). Germline V gives CDR1 SGHAT, CDR2 FQNNGV. This CDR3 has 15 amino acids. The CDR3 DNA reads TGTGCCAGCATCACTTCGGCGCTAGCCAAAAACACTCAGTACTTC. Protein product: CASITSALAKNTQYF.

The chain combines TRBV6-2 or TRBV6-3 with TRBJ2-1; D is uncertain. This CDR3 comprises 14 residues. Per the germline V gene, CDR1 is MNHEY and CDR2 is SVGEGT. V lost 6 bases to trimming and J lost 8 bases, with 17 bases between them. The CDR3 region has the DNA TGTGCCAGCAGCTCCGACCAGACTGGTCATGAGCAGTTCTTC. It encodes CASSSDQTGHEQFF.

Remarks on this clonotype: The junction shows a germline mismatch at one end, possibly a read error. The chain uses TRBV4-3 and TRBJ2-2; 7 bases match TRBD1. Germline V gives CDR1 LGHNA, CDR2 YSLEER. This CDR3 has 16 residues. The CDR3 DNA reads as TGCGCCAACAGCCCAAAGACAGGGCATCCCCCCAGGAAGCTGTTTTTT. Encoded protein: CANSPKTGHPPRKLFF.

J is TRBJ2-7 and V is TRBV6-1; D possibly uses TRBD1 or TRBD2 (5 bases each). The CDR3 is made up of 14 amino acids. Germline CDR1 and CDR2: MNHNS and SASEGT. V dropped 11 bases and J dropped 0 bases, with 17 bases sitting between them. The CDR3 DNA reads as TGTGCCTACCGCCGGGGCCTGAGCTCCTACGAGCAGTACTTC. Translated, it gives CAYRRGLSSYEQYF.

CDR3 sequence (DNA): TGTGCCACCAGCGACCTCAGGGGAAGGGGGCAAGGGGAACAGTACTTC. It encodes CATSDLRGRGQGEQYF. The chain carries TRBV10-3 and TRBJ2-7; 7 nucleotides match TRBD1. CDR1 and CDR2 (germline): ENHRY, SYGVKD. The CDR3 totals 16 residues. V dropped 10 bases and J dropped 10; count of bases not matched to a gene: 25.

As regards this clonotype: Germline and junction disagree at one end, which may indicate a read error. V is TRBV14 and J is TRBJ1-6, with TRBD1 as a possible D gene (6 bases). Germline CDR1 reads SGHDN; CDR2 reads FVKESK. The CDR3 has 14 residues. The CDR3, as DNA: TGTGCCAGCAACCACTCAGGGGAAAATTCATCCCTCCACTTC. It encodes CASNHSGENSSLHF.

This clonotype appeared a single time. The germline gene is not matched at one end of the junction; a read error may be the cause. In nucleotides, the CDR3 is TGTGCCAGCAGCCCGTGGACAGGTAGAGACACAGACACGCAGTATTTT. This translates into CASSPWTGRDTDTQYF. The chain links TRBV11-2 to TRBJ2-3; 7 bases match TRBD1. This CDR3 is 16 amino acids long. Per germline, CDR1 SGHAT and CDR2 FQNNGV.

Details on this clonotype: The junction differs from germline at one of its ends, possibly a read error. The chain joins TRBV6-5 to TRBJ1-1; 7 nucleotides agree with TRBD1. From germline, CDR1 is MNHEY and CDR2 SVGAGI. The CDR3 covers 14 residues. The CDR3 reads CASRVTGKDTKAFF. CDR3 nucleotides: TGTGCCAGCAGAGTGACAGGGAAGGACACTAAAGCTTTCTTT.

In regard to this clonotype: A junction boundary mismatches the germline segment, possibly from a read error. The chain links TRBV4-2 to TRBJ2-5; 14 bases line up with TRBD2. The CDR3 contains 18 residues. Looked up from germline, CDR1 is LGHNA and CDR2 is YNFKEQ. The CDR3 coding sequence is TGTGCCAGCAGCCTAACGACTAGCGGGAGGGCCGTCTCGGAAACCCAATACTTC. Protein: CASSLTTSGRAVSETQYF.

A note on this clonotype: An end of the junction differs from the germline gene, which may be a read error. CDR3 protein: CASSLVGKRLAGYSEQFF. In DNA form, the CDR3 reads TGCGCCAGCAGCTTGGTAGGGAAGCGTCTAGCGGGTTACAGTGAGCAGTTCTTC. The V call is TRBV5-1, the J call TRBJ2-1, with 8 bases lining up with TRBD2. The CDR3 runs 18 residues. Germline V CDR1 and CDR2: SGHRS, YFSETQ.

The count of this clonotype is one. The conserved closing phenylalanine or tryptophan is absent in this CDR3, likely reflecting a read error. V usage is TRBV29-1 and J usage is TRBJ2-1; the D is unclear. CDR1 is SQVTM, CDR2 ANQGSEA, per germline. Trimming stripped 5 bases from V and 8 bases from J, with 25 bases between. The CDR3 is made up of 16 amino acids. The CDR3 loop is CSVRATGPHLADEQFL. The CDR3 nucleotides are TGCAGCGTTCGGGCGACTGGGCCCCATTTGGCGGATGAGCAGTTCTTA.

The chain has TRBV6-5 and TRBJ2-7; no reliable D call. Germline-derived CDR1 and CDR2 are MNHEY and SVGAGI. The CDR3 spans 16 residues. Deletions cut 2 bases from V and 0 bases from J, with 14 bases between. The CDR3 coding sequence is TGTGCCAGCAGTTACCCTGACGGATTCAGCTCCTACGAGCAGTACTTC. It specifies CASSYPDGFSSYEQYF.

This CDR3 is CASSQEVEELFF. In nucleotides, the CDR3 is TGTGCCAGCAGTCAAGAGGTCGAGGAGCTGTTTTTT. The rearrangement links TRBV6-5 to TRBJ2-2; no firm D call. The germline CDR1 and CDR2 sequences are MNHEY and SVGAGI. The V end was cut by 5 bases, the J end by 10 bases, with 11 bases between. The CDR3 has 12 residues.

This clonotype is medium-sized within its sample. This chain uses TRBV6-2 or TRBV6-3 with TRBJ1-1, with 11 bases aligning to TRBD1. V lost 4 bases to trimming and J lost 2 bases; unmatched junction nucleotides: 0. Germline V gene sequence: CDR1 MNHEY, CDR2 SVGEGT. The CDR3 spans 14 residues. The CDR3 bases are TGTGCCAGCAGTTGGACAGGGGGCAACACTGAAGCTTTCTTT. The encoded protein is CASSWTGGNTEAFF.